The next 12 T cell receptor beta chains were all read from a single sample in a study of blood T cell repertoires in COVID-19. Assay: immunoSEQ multiplex PCR; the TCRdb copy retains only in-frame clones and omits some. This table holds over 200,000 clones, around 83% found once. Sequences were obtained from peripheral blood. The receptors here all came from a man aged 40-50 years with active or convalescent COVID-19.

This clone was seen a single time. V and J are TRBV9 and TRBJ1-5; possible D gene TRBD1, 6 bases. The germline V gene has CDR1 SGDLS and CDR2 YYNGEE. This CDR3 is built from 17 residues. Trimming took off 4 bases at V and 5 bases at J, with 22 bases between the two ends. This chain's CDR3 is CASSLNNQGNWDQPQHF. As DNA, the CDR3 is TGTGCCAGCAGCCTCAACAACCAGGGGAATTGGGATCAGCCCCAGCATTTT. Full variable domain (missing parts from reference TRBV9 and TRBJ1-5): DSGVTQTPKHLITATGQRVTLRCSPRSGDLSVYWYQQSLDQGLQFLIQYYNGEERAKGNILERFSAQQFPDLHSELNLSSLELGDSALYFCASSLNNQGNWDQPQHFGDGTRLSIL.

The genes are TRBV19 and TRBJ2-7, with 11 bases aligning to TRBD2. Germline CDR1 reads LNHDA; CDR2 reads SQIVND (reference sequence). This CDR3 comprises 15 residues. V dropped 4 bases and J dropped 7; count of bases not matched to a gene: 9. The CDR3 sequence is CASSTSTASGREQYF. Written as DNA, the CDR3 is TGTGCCAGTAGTACAAGTACAGCTAGCGGGAGGGAGCAGTACTTC.

The gene calls are TRBV24-1 and TRBJ1-2; D possibly corresponds to TRBD1 (6 bases). The CDR3 runs 14 residues. V was cut by 9 bases and J by 7 bases, with 20 bases left in between. Germline V gives CDR1 KGHDR, CDR2 SFDVKD. The CDR3 sequence is CATGTTSRSGGYTF. The CDR3 coding sequence is TGTGCCACCGGGACAACCTCCAGATCGGGTGGCTACACCTTC.

V and J are TRBV4-3 and TRBJ1-2, with 8 positions matching TRBD1. V was pared by 0 bases and J by 4 bases, with 4 bases of the junction left unmatched. The CDR3 consists of 15 residues. Germline-derived CDR1 and CDR2 are LGHNA and YSLEER. CDR3 coding DNA: TGCGCCAGCAGCCAAGAGTCACAGGGGGGCTATGGCTACACCTTC. It encodes CASSQESQGGYGYTF.

The chain has TRBV10-3 and TRBJ1-2; the D is unclear. This CDR3 has 13 residues. The V and J ends lost 2 bases and 3 bases respectively, with 7 bases between them. Germline lookup yields CDR1 ENHRY and CDR2 SYGVKD. This CDR3 is CAISEGEDYGYTF. The CDR3 DNA follows: TGTGCCATCAGTGAGGGGGAGGACTATGGCTACACCTTC.

CDR3 bases: TGTGCCAGCTCACCACAGAGTGCACAAGAGACCCAGTACTTC. As protein: CASSPQSAQETQYF. This chain uses TRBV18 with TRBJ2-5; D unresolved. V dropped 1 base and J dropped 2 bases, with 8 bases sitting between them. The germline CDR1 and CDR2 sequences are KGHSH and LQKENI. This CDR3 is 14 amino acids long.

The V call is TRBV30, the J call TRBJ1-4, with D hard to call. The V and J ends lost 1 base and 7 bases respectively, with 10 bases between them. CDR3 size: 13 residues. Germline-derived CDR1 and CDR2 are GTSNPN and SVGIG (reference sequence). The CDR3 is CAWSGGQSEKLFF. In nucleotides, the CDR3 is TGTGCCTGGAGTGGAGGCCAAAGTGAAAAACTGTTTTTT.

J is TRBJ2-2 and V is TRBV9; no reliable D call. This CDR3 region has 16 residues. V was trimmed by 2 bases and J by 0 bases, leaving 11 bases between them. From germline, CDR1 is SGDLS and CDR2 YYNGEE. The CDR3 reads CASSVRAVSNTGELFF. CDR3 coding DNA: TGTGCCAGCAGCGTGCGTGCGGTATCGAACACCGGGGAGCTGTTTTTT.

The chain joins TRBV5-1 to TRBJ1-1; D might be TRBD1 (5 bases). CDR1 and CDR2 (germline): SGHRS, YFSETQ. This CDR3 is built from 15 residues. V was shortened by 4 bases and J by 5 bases, with 18 bases between the two germline ends. The CDR3 DNA follows: TGCGCCAGCAGCACAGGAACAGCCCCCTGGACTGAAGCTTTCTTT. It specifies CASSTGTAPWTEAFF.

This rearrangement joins TRBV29-1 to TRBJ2-3; D gene uncertain. The CDR3 extends over 10 amino acids. Looked up from germline, CDR1 is SQVTM and CDR2 is ANQGSEA. The ends were cut back, 4 bases at V and 5 bases at J, with 4 bases in the middle. CDR3 sequence: CSVGLDTQYF. CDR3 nucleotides: TGCAGCGTTGGTCTAGATACGCAGTATTTT.

The chain couples TRBV7-9 to TRBJ1-2; D perhaps matches TRBD1 (5 bases). The ends were cut back, 1 base at V and 4 bases at J, with 13 bases in the middle. Germline V gene lookup returns CDR1 SEHNR and CDR2 FQNEAQ (reference sequence). The CDR3 spans 15 residues. The CDR3 spells CASSLGKGLSYGYTF. CDR3 in DNA: TGTGCCAGCAGCTTAGGGAAGGGGCTATCCTATGGCTACACCTTC.

With respect to this clone: The sample has other DNA sequences that encode this CDR3 too. V gene TRBV30 combines with J gene TRBJ2-3; D is undetermined. The CDR3 totals 11 residues. Germline lookup yields CDR1 GTSNPN and CDR2 SVGIG (reference sequence). The V end was cut by 0 bases, the J end by 6 bases, with 4 bases between. CDR3 sequence reads: CAWSVSDTQYF. The CDR3, as DNA: TGTGCCTGGAGTGTATCGGATACGCAGTATTTT.